The 29 T cell receptor beta chains in this list originate from one sample, sequenced in a study of beta chain features in type 1 diabetes. Isolated RNA was reverse transcribed in full, so expressed TCRB transcripts were sequenced. Repertoires were generated with immunoSEQ multiplex PCR, while TCRdb's copy carries only in-frame clones and drops some. The sample carries 400,000 to 600,000 clones, about 29% recorded once. The material sequenced was naive CD4+ T cells from blood. All receptors derive from a man aged 18 to 30 in good health.

This clone showed up just a few times. The V gene is TRBV23-1, the J gene TRBJ2-5, with D unresolved. TRBV23-1 has ORF status, its function being uncertain. This CDR3 contains 14 residues. The V gene lost 2 bases and the J gene lost 4 bases, with 11 bases spanning the gap. The CDR3 coding sequence is TGCGCCAGCAGTCAACCGGTGATAGGAGAGACCCAGTACTTC. It yields the protein CASSQPVIGETQYF.

V and J are TRBV9 and TRBJ1-1, with 9 bases matching TRBD1. This CDR3 has 16 residues. Germline CDR1 is SGDLS and CDR2 is YYNGEE. The trim removed 0 bases at V and 10 bases at J, leaving 13 bases unmatched. This chain's CDR3 is CASSVGAGTGKMVAFF. CDR3 nucleotides: TGTGCCAGCAGCGTAGGAGCTGGGACAGGGAAGATGGTAGCTTTCTTT.

This chain uses TRBV7-2 with TRBJ2-1; weak D call: TRBD1 (6 bases). The CDR3 contains 14 residues. V lost 5 bases to trimming and J lost 4 bases, with 12 bases between them. Germline V gene lookup returns CDR1 SGHTA and CDR2 FQGNSA. The CDR3 region has the DNA TGTGCCAGCAGCACACCTCAGGGGTACAATGAGCAGTTCTTC. The encoded protein is CASSTPQGYNEQFF.

V usage is TRBV29-1 and J usage is TRBJ1-4; D may be TRBD1 (5 bases). This CDR3 spans 12 amino acids. V lost 7 bases and J 5 bases, leaving 11 bases between the germline ends. Germline V gene data show CDR1 as SQVTM and CDR2 as ANQGSEA. The CDR3 nucleotides are TGCAGCGCCGGGACTGTAAATGAAAAACTGTTTTTT. Its translation: CSAGTVNEKLFF.

In its sample, this clone was seen a few times. V usage is TRBV29-1 and J usage is TRBJ2-2; TRBD1 matches 9 bases. The trim removed 7 bases at V and 3 bases at J, leaving 6 bases unmatched. Germline CDR1 and CDR2: SQVTM and ANQGSEA. CDR3 length equals 14 residues. The CDR3 nucleotides are TGCAGCGCTAGACAGGGGGATTACACCGGGGAGCTGTTTTTT. Residues: CSARQGDYTGELFF.

About this clone itself: Since no conserved phenylalanine or tryptophan closes the CDR3, a read error is the likely cause. Because the CDR3's place on the DNA is in doubt, the DNA is left out and the CDR3 is given as listed by TCRdb. The chain links TRBV9 to TRBJ1-2; TRBD1 is the table's D call and was not checked against the DNA. Including both end residues, the CDR3 is 10 amino acids long. The V gene's germline CDR1 is SGDLS and CDR2 YYNGEE. CDR3 residues: CASSSGQPRE.

This clone was detected only a few times. This rearrangement joins TRBV4-3 to TRBJ2-7, with 14 bases that match TRBD2. This CDR3 region has 19 residues. CDR1 and CDR2 (germline): LGHNA, YSLEER. Losses at the gene ends were 1 base for V and 5 bases for J; bases not matched to a gene: 13. The CDR3 DNA is TGCGCCAGCAGCCAAGCTTCGACTAGCGGGAGGGCCCTGGTAGACGAGCAGTACTTC. This sequence encodes CASSQASTSGRALVDEQYF.

The chain is built from TRBV29-1 and TRBJ1-1; weak D call: TRBD1 (5 bases). The CDR3 spans 12 residues. Trimming left V 2 bases short and J 4 bases short, with 8 bases between. CDR1 is SQVTM, CDR2 ANQGSEA, per germline. The CDR3 sequence: CSVEWGSTEAFF. The CDR3 coding sequence is TGCAGCGTTGAATGGGGGAGCACTGAAGCTTTCTTT.

This clone has only a few counts. This chain joins TRBV29-1 and TRBJ1-2; D not certain. This CDR3 contains 13 residues. Trimming shortened V by 0 bases and J by 3 bases, and 8 bases separated the two germline ends. The V gene's germline CDR1 is SQVTM and CDR2 ANQGSEA. CDR3 in amino acids: CSVEEGLDYGYTF. CDR3 coding DNA: TGCAGCGTTGAAGAGGGGTTGGACTATGGCTACACCTTC.

This rearrangement joins TRBV11-2 to TRBJ2-7; no clear D gene. The length of the CDR3 is 14 residues. V lost 3 bases, J lost 3 bases, and 12 bases lay in between. From germline, CDR1 is SGHAT and CDR2 FQNNGV. The CDR3 reads CASSFGRAGYEQYF. The CDR3 DNA sequence: TGTGCCAGCAGCTTTGGCCGGGCAGGCTACGAGCAGTACTTC.

This clone was counted only a few times. This chain connects TRBV5-1 to TRBJ2-1; D is possibly TRBD2 (6 bases). The V gene's germline CDR1 is SGHRS and CDR2 YFSETQ. The CDR3 runs 15 residues. V was clipped by 1 base and J by 0 bases, with 8 bases between them. CDR3 DNA sequence: TGCGCCAGCAGCTTGTTAGCGGTCTCCTACAATGAGCAGTTCTTC. This sequence encodes CASSLLAVSYNEQFF.

This chain uses TRBV4-1 with TRBJ1-1, with TRBD1 matching 7 bases. CDR1 and CDR2 from the germline V gene are MGHRA and YSYEKL. Unmatched junction bases numbered 6, after V lost 3 bases and J lost 5 bases. CDR3 length: 14 residues. The CDR3 here is CASSHLDRDTEAFF. The CDR3 region has the DNA TGCGCCAGCAGCCACCTCGACAGGGATACTGAAGCTTTCTTT.

This chain connects TRBV7-9 to TRBJ1-2; D unresolved. Germline V lookup: CDR1 SEHNR, CDR2 FQNEAQ (reference sequence). The CDR3 is made up of 12 amino acids. V lost 1 base to trimming and J lost 5 bases, with 5 bases between them. The CDR3 is CASSLEPYGYTF. CDR3 in DNA: TGTGCCAGCAGCTTAGAACCGTATGGCTACACCTTC.

This clone was seen a handful of times. The chain uses TRBV7-9 and TRBJ2-7; D assignment may be TRBD1 or TRBD2 (6 bases each). V shed 5 bases and J shed 1 base, with 15 bases lying between them. The CDR3 contains 15 residues. From germline, CDR1 is SEHNR and CDR2 FQNEAQ (reference sequence). The CDR3 spells CASSRGGPTSYEQYF. The DNA for the CDR3 is TGTGCCAGCAGCAGAGGGGGGCCCACTTCCTACGAGCAGTACTTC.

In this sample, this clone turned up a few times. The chain has TRBV6-5 and TRBJ2-3, with D hard to call. V gave up 7 bases and J gave up 5 bases, with 4 bases separating them. The germline gives CDR1 MNHEY, CDR2 SVGAGI. This CDR3 spans 10 amino acids. Here the CDR3 reads CASTGDTQYF. CDR3 sequence (DNA): TGTGCCAGCACCGGAGATACGCAGTATTTT.

This clone came up once. This chain joins TRBV7-9 and TRBJ1-5; 10 bases are a match to TRBD1. The CDR3 spans 15 residues. With V trimmed by 1 base and J by 5 bases, 2 bases remained unmatched. Germline V gene sequence: CDR1 SEHNR, CDR2 FQNEAQ (reference sequence). In DNA form, the CDR3 reads TGTGCCAGCAGCTTAGAGGGACAGGGGTATCAGCCCCAGCATTTT. Its translation is CASSLEGQGYQPQHF.

In this sample, this clone turned up a few times. The V call is TRBV7-9, the J call TRBJ2-1; D is undetermined. This CDR3 comprises 11 residues. Germline CDR1 and CDR2: SEHNR and FQNEAQ (reference sequence). Trimming cost V 9 bases and J 7 bases, with 10 bases left between them. The DNA for the CDR3 is TGTGCCAGTTCCGTAAGGAATGAGCAGTTCTTC. Protein: CASSVRNEQFF. Drawing the rest from reference TRBV7-9 and TRBJ2-1, the complete variable domain is DTGVSQNPRHKITKRGQNVTFRCDPISEHNRLYWYRQTLGQGPEFLTYFQNEAQLEKSRLLSDRFSAERPKGSFSTLEIQRTEQGDSAMYLCASSVRNEQFFGPGTRLTVL.

J is TRBJ2-7 and V is TRBV4-2, with 8 bases fitting TRBD2. J lost 8 bases, V lost 0 bases, and 12 bases had no gene match. The CDR3 contains 16 residues. Germline-derived CDR1 and CDR2 are LGHNA and YNFKEQ. The CDR3 region is CASSQDSGTRWAKQYF. The CDR3 nucleotides are TGTGCCAGCAGCCAAGATAGTGGGACTAGGTGGGCCAAGCAGTACTTC.

Only a few counts were recorded for this clone. The chain combines TRBV30 with TRBJ1-4; D remains ambiguous. Germline loops: CDR1 GTSNPN, CDR2 SVGIG (reference sequence). V lost 3 bases and J lost 0, with 14 bases in between. CDR3 size: 16 residues. This CDR3 reads CAWRRWTAATNEKLFF. The CDR3 DNA follows: TGTGCCTGGAGGAGATGGACGGCGGCAACTAATGAAAAACTGTTTTTT. Looking up the rest from reference TRBV30 and TRBJ1-4 gives the full variable domain: SQTIHQWPATLVQPVGSPLSLECTVEGTSNPNLYWYRQAAGRGLQLLFYSVGIGQISSEVPQNLSASRPQDRQFILSSKKLLLSDSGFYLCAWRRWTAATNEKLFFGSGTQLSVL.

This chain links TRBV30 with TRBJ2-3, with 7 nucleotides matching TRBD2. Trimming took 1 base from V and 3 from J; bases not matched to a gene: 7. There are 15 residues in the CDR3. The germline V gene encodes CDR1 GTSNPN and CDR2 SVGIG (reference sequence). The chain's CDR3 is CAWSGGGRSTDTQYF. In DNA form, the CDR3 reads TGTGCCTGGAGTGGCGGGGGACGAAGTACAGATACGCAGTATTTT.

The V and J genes are TRBV5-1 and TRBJ2-1; 10 nucleotides align to TRBD2. This CDR3 region has 16 residues. Losses at the gene ends were 3 bases for V and 7 bases for J; bases not matched to a gene: 10. Germline V gene data show CDR1 as SGHRS and CDR2 as YFSETQ. CDR3 sequence reads: CASSSSGTSEMNEQFF. DNA of the CDR3: TGCGCCAGCAGCTCCTCGGGGACTAGCGAGATGAATGAGCAGTTCTTC.

This clone has just a few counts. The chain joins TRBV7-9 to TRBJ2-2, with unresolved D. CDR1 SEHNR and CDR2 FQNEAQ come from the germline V gene (reference sequence). The CDR3 has 14 amino acids. V gave up 1 base and J gave up 0 bases, with 3 bases separating them. The CDR3 DNA sequence: TGTGCCAGCAGCTTAGATCCGAACACCGGGGAGCTGTTTTTT. This gives the protein CASSLDPNTGELFF.

V usage is TRBV30 and J usage is TRBJ2-7; TRBD2 agrees at 8 bases. The ends lost 3 bases at V and 4 bases at J; junction bases unmatched: 8. From germline, CDR1 is GTSNPN and CDR2 SVGIG (reference sequence). The CDR3 contains 14 residues. The CDR3 nucleotides read TGTGCCTGGAGCGCCAGCGGGAGAGGTTACGAGCAGTACTTC. This codes for CAWSASGRGYEQYF.

Details on this clone: This same CDR3 is encoded by further DNA sequences in the sample. CDR3 sequence (DNA): TGCAGCGTTGGCGGCAGGGCCACAGATACGCAGTATTTT. Amino acid sequence: CSVGGRATDTQYF. The V gene is TRBV29-1, the J gene TRBJ2-3; TRBD1 might be the D (5 bases). The CDR3 consists of 13 residues. The germline gives CDR1 SQVTM, CDR2 ANQGSEA. Trimming took off 4 bases at V and 2 bases at J, with 10 bases between the two ends.

Here the CDR3 reads CASNPTSGSVTQYF. The CDR3, as DNA: TGCGCCAGCAACCCGACTAGCGGGAGTGTGACCCAGTACTTC. This chain uses TRBV5-1 with TRBJ2-5; TRBD2 matches at 12 bases. Germline V CDR1 and CDR2: SGHRS, YFSETQ. This CDR3 is 14 amino acids long. V lost 6 bases and J lost 7; bases outside the gene matches: 7.

The chain has TRBV18 and TRBJ1-2; TRBD1 matches at 8 bases. The junction had 10 bases not matched to a gene; V was cut back by 3 bases and J by 4 bases. This CDR3 contains 16 residues. Germline V lookup: CDR1 KGHSH, CDR2 LQKENI. The CDR3 nucleotides read TGTGCCAGCTCACCTCAAAGGACAGGGCTTTCCTATGGCTACACCTTC. Residues: CASSPQRTGLSYGYTF.

This chain joins TRBV19 and TRBJ2-5, with TRBD1 matching over 8 bases. Trimming cost V 1 base and J 7 bases; bases outside gene matches: 8. CDR1 is LNHDA, CDR2 SQIVND, per germline (reference sequence). The CDR3 covers 15 residues. CDR3 amino acids: CASSIVTGALGTQYF. The CDR3 DNA follows: TGTGCCAGTAGTATAGTGACAGGGGCACTTGGGACCCAGTACTTC.

This clone was found a few times. The gene calls are TRBV5-5 and TRBJ2-3, with a possible D match to TRBD2 (5 bases). Germline CDR1 is SGHKS and CDR2 is YYEKEE (reference sequence). The CDR3 totals 12 residues. Trimming pared 3 bases from V and 3 bases from J, leaving 5 bases between. CDR3 loop: CASSWTTDTQYF. The CDR3, as DNA: TGTGCCAGCAGCTGGACTACAGATACGCAGTATTTT.

V and J are TRBV29-1 and TRBJ2-5, with TRBD2 matching over 7 bases. Germline CDR1 SQVTM, CDR2 ANQGSEA. There are 13 residues in the CDR3. V was clipped by 7 bases and J by 3 bases; unmatched bases: 8. CDR3 nucleotides: TGCAGCGCACTCGGGGCGGGGGAAGAGACCCAGTACTTC. This sequence encodes CSALGAGEETQYF.